The sequence of this T cell receptor beta chain was determined in a study of technical replicates of blood from a handful of donors. The protocol was immunoSEQ multiplex PCR, while the TCRdb copy is restricted to in-frame clones and leaves out a portion. This sample yields approximately 88,000 clones, of which about 96% are seen a single time; 0.3% to 0.35% belongs to the top ten. The CDR3 consists of 17 residues. Germline trimming cut 3 bases from V and 5 bases from J; bases unmatched to any gene: 3. CDR1 MNHNS and CDR2 SASEGT come from the germline V gene. The sequence derives from a human donor in good health. The source material was T cells isolated from PBMCs. V usage is TRBV6-1 and J usage is TRBJ2-2; 16 nucleotides line up with TRBD2. CDR3 amino acids: CASSEGLAGGPTGELFF. CDR3 nucleotides: TGTGCCAGCAGTGAGGGACTAGCGGGAGGGCCGACCGGGGAGCTGTTTTTT.